What follows are 29 T cell receptor beta chains derived from one specimen sequenced in a study of blood T cells in healthy people across ages. Next came a second PCR, run for roughly 6 to 11 cycles, which used a sample-barcoded 5' primer along with a J-beta primer mix. MiXCR was run by TCRdb on the 5' RACE reads, yielding one entry per CDR3 protein. The sample yields fewer than 800,000 distinct CDR3 sequences, around 25% seen once. These data were also reused for a study on T cells of mothers and their children.

The sequencing input was blood. The receptors were gathered from a boy aged 5-17 years in good health.

This clonotype was counted only a few times. This chain uses TRBV11-2 with TRBJ2-5, with a weak D call TRBD1 (5 bases). CDR1 SGHAT and CDR2 FQNNGV come from the germline V gene. The germline V and J ends were trimmed by 1 base and 5 bases, with 29 bases remaining between them. This CDR3 region has 20 residues. CDR3 in DNA: TGTGCCAGCAGCTTAGTCCCCCATGCCGGCAGTAGTCTGTCAGGGGAGACCCAGTACTTC. Encoded protein: CASSLVPHAGSSLSGETQYF.

The genes are TRBV20-1 and TRBJ2-7; D ambiguous. V gave up 4 bases and J gave up 2 bases, with 18 bases separating them. In germline, CDR1 is DFQATT, CDR2 SNEGSKA (reference sequence). The CDR3 is made up of 15 amino acids. The CDR3 sequence is CSATQRYSEAYEQYF. DNA of the CDR3: TGCAGTGCTACGCAAAGATACAGTGAAGCCTACGAGCAGTACTTC.

The V call is TRBV29-1, the J call TRBJ1-1; TRBD1 might be the D (6 bases). CDR1 is SQVTM and CDR2 is ANQGSEA in the germline V gene. V dropped 4 bases and J dropped 2 bases, with 14 bases sitting between them. This CDR3 has 14 residues. CDR3 in amino acids: CSVGQAQTNTEAFF. As DNA, the CDR3 is TGCAGCGTTGGACAGGCCCAAACTAACACTGAAGCTTTCTTT.

This clonotype was detected many times. This rearrangement joins TRBV5-1 to TRBJ2-7; TRBD2 matches 12 bases. Germline CDR1 SGHRS, CDR2 YFSETQ. Unmatched junction bases numbered 0, after V lost 3 bases and J lost 2 bases. CDR3 length: 14 amino acids. The CDR3 nucleotides read TGCGCCAGCAGCTGGACTAGCGGGACCTACGAGCAGTACTTC. This translates into CASSWTSGTYEQYF.

The genes are TRBV7-2 and TRBJ2-7; TRBD2 matches at 12 bases. The junction had 8 bases not matched to a gene; V was cut back by 3 bases and J by 2 bases. The CDR3 extends over 17 amino acids. CDR1 and CDR2 (germline): SGHTA, FQGNSA. Written as DNA, the CDR3 is TGTGCCAGCAGCTTGGCTAGCGGGGGGGGAAAGACCTACGAGCAGTACTTC. As protein: CASSLASGGGKTYEQYF.

The V and J genes are TRBV5-6 and TRBJ2-5; D remains ambiguous. Trimming took off 5 bases at V and 1 base at J, with 9 bases between the two ends. CDR1 is SGHDT, CDR2 YYEEEE, per germline. CDR3 length: 13 residues. DNA of the CDR3: TGTGCCAGCAGACAAAGGGCCCAAGAGACCCAGTACTTC. This translates into CASRQRAQETQYF. The variable domain in full, with the rest retrieved from reference TRBV5-6 and TRBJ2-5, is DAGVTQSPTHLIKTRGQQVTLRCSPKSGHDTVSWYQQALGQGPQFIFQYYEEEERQRGNFPDRFSGHQFPNYSSELNVNALLLGDSALYLCASRQRAQETQYFGPGTRLLVL.

The CDR3 reads CASSLGPGDTEAFF. Written as DNA, the CDR3 is TGTGCCAGCAGCTTAGGCCCTGGGGACACTGAAGCTTTCTTT. This chain joins TRBV7-2 and TRBJ1-1; D call uncertain. In germline, CDR1 is SGHTA, CDR2 FQGNSA. This CDR3 region has 14 residues. Trimming left V 1 base short and J 3 bases short, with 9 bases between.

This clonotype was observed a few times. The CDR3 region has the DNA TGTGCCAGCAGTACCCCGACAGGGCGTGATGAGCAGTACTTC. It specifies CASSTPTGRDEQYF. The chain employs TRBV6-6 and TRBJ2-7; TRBD1 agrees at 7 bases. CDR3 length: 14 amino acids. The germline V gene encodes CDR1 MNHNY and CDR2 SVGAGI (reference sequence). Losses at the gene ends were 5 bases for V and 7 bases for J; bases not matched to a gene: 11.

V gene TRBV5-1 combines with J gene TRBJ2-1; TRBD2 might be the D (5 bases). V dropped 0 bases and J dropped 9 bases, with 13 bases sitting between them. Germline V lookup: CDR1 SGHRS, CDR2 YFSETQ. This CDR3 contains 14 residues. For the CDR3, the DNA is TGCGCCAGCAGCTTGGCTGAGGCGGGCGGTGAGCAGTTCTTC. Translating it yields CASSLAEAGGEQFF.

J is TRBJ2-5 and V is TRBV5-5, with D perhaps TRBD2 (6 bases). The DNA matches TRBJ2-1 better at its end, which makes the J call doubtful. Per the germline V gene, CDR1 is SGHKS and CDR2 is YYEKEE (reference sequence). This CDR3 comprises 14 residues. DNA of the CDR3: TGTGCCAGCAGCCAAGCAGGGAGGTACAATGAGCAGTTCTTC. Its translation: CASSQAGRYNEQFF.

The table lists this clonotype with a few counts. V is TRBV6-2 or TRBV6-3 and J is TRBJ1-4, with a weak D call TRBD1 (5 bases). CDR1 MNHEY and CDR2 SVGEGT come from the germline V gene. The V gene lost 5 bases and the J gene lost 10 bases, with 17 bases spanning the gap. The CDR3 has 14 residues. Here the CDR3 reads CASSATGPLGKLFF. The CDR3 DNA follows: TGTGCCAGCAGTGCCACGGGACCCCTCGGAAAACTGTTTTTT.

The chain links TRBV20-1 to TRBJ2-3, with a tentative D call TRBD1 (6 bases). Germline lookup yields CDR1 DFQATT and CDR2 SNEGSKA (reference sequence). V lost 2 bases, J lost 1 base, and 13 bases lay in between. The CDR3 length is 15 residues. The DNA for the CDR3 is TGCAGTGCTAGAACTACAGGGTGGGGCACAGATACGCAGTATTTT. This codes for CSARTTGWGTDTQYF.

There are a few counts of this clonotype. The chain couples TRBV12-3 or TRBV12-4 to TRBJ2-1, with D perhaps TRBD1 or TRBD2 (5 bases each). This CDR3 is built from 13 residues. V lost 6 bases and J lost 9, with 15 bases in between. The CDR3: CASRPVEGREQFF. The CDR3 nucleotides read TGTGCCAGCAGGCCCGTCGAGGGGCGTGAGCAGTTCTTC.

This clonotype was seen at least ten times. The rearrangement joins TRBV27 to TRBJ2-5, with D perhaps matching TRBD2 (6 bases). The end of the DNA aligns better with TRBJ2-7, so the J call may be wrong. The CDR3 loop spans 12 amino acids. The germline gives CDR1 MNHEY, CDR2 SMNVEV (reference sequence). CDR3 sequence reads: CASSLTGSEQYF. For the CDR3, the DNA is TGTGCCAGCAGTTTAACCGGGAGCGAGCAGTACTTC.

The gene calls are TRBV6-1 and TRBJ2-1; 7 nucleotides align to TRBD2. Germline V CDR1 and CDR2: MNHNS, SASEGT. The V gene end was trimmed by 10 bases and the J gene end by 9 bases; junction bases not matched to a gene: 12. This CDR3 is 13 amino acids long. CDR3 DNA: TGTGCCACCCGAGGGAGGGACGCTGGTGAGCAGTTCTTC. It specifies CATRGRDAGEQFF.

The chain employs TRBV5-1 and TRBJ1-4; 8 bases are a match to TRBD1. The junction had 11 bases not matched to a gene; V was cut back by 5 bases and J by 5 bases. Germline assignment: CDR1 SGHRS and CDR2 YFSETQ. The length of the CDR3 is 16 residues. The CDR3 bases are TGCGCCAGCAGGGGACAGGAACCTACCTCCAATGAAAAACTGTTTTTT. This sequence encodes CASRGQEPTSNEKLFF. The full variable domain, completed using reference TRBV5-1 and TRBJ1-4, is KAGVTQTPRYLIKTRGQQVTLSCSPISGHRSVSWYQQTPGQGLQFLFEYFSETQRNKGNFPGRFSGRQFSNSRSEMNVSTLELGDSALYLCASRGQEPTSNEKLFFGSGTQLSVL.

The chain links TRBV6-2 or TRBV6-3 to TRBJ2-7, with D possibly being TRBD2 (6 bases). There are 12 residues in the CDR3. Germline CDR1 and CDR2: MNHEY and SVGEGT. With 11 bases removed from V and 3 bases from J, the gap between germline ends came to 14 bases. The CDR3 DNA reads TGTGCCTCCGGGGACTCCCGCTACGAGCAGTACTTC. Translated: CASGDSRYEQYF.

This clonotype occurred a few times. The chain recombines TRBV24-1 with TRBJ2-5; D gene uncertain. The germline V gene has CDR1 KGHDR and CDR2 SFDVKD. Trimming cost V 2 bases and J 1 base, with 10 bases left between them. CDR3 length: 15 residues. The CDR3 bases are TGTGCCACCAGTGATTCACCAGAGATCCAAGAGACCCAGTACTTC. It specifies CATSDSPEIQETQYF.

The rearrangement joins TRBV9 to TRBJ2-7, with TRBD2 matching over 13 bases. Per germline, CDR1 SGDLS and CDR2 YYNGEE. There are 16 residues in the CDR3. V lost 4 bases and J lost 3; bases outside the gene matches: 7. The CDR3 sequence is CASSTTGTSGIYEQYF. CDR3 DNA sequence: TGTGCCAGCAGCACCACCGGGACTAGCGGGATCTACGAGCAGTACTTC.

The chain combines TRBV6-1 with TRBJ1-1; 10 bases are a match to TRBD1. Germline CDR1 is MNHNS and CDR2 is SASEGT. V was clipped by 5 bases and J by 8 bases; unmatched bases: 11. This CDR3 has 15 residues. The CDR3 nucleotides are TGTGCCAGCAGTAGTCCGGGACAGGGGCTTCCGGAAGCTTTCTTT. Protein product: CASSSPGQGLPEAFF.

This clonotype was detected only once. V usage is TRBV11-2 and J usage is TRBJ2-3; 11 positions agree with TRBD2. Trimming at V came to 5 bases and at J to 2 bases, leaving 6 bases not matched to a gene. Germline V lookup: CDR1 SGHAT, CDR2 FQNNGV. This CDR3 is 16 amino acids long. The CDR3 coding sequence is TGTGCCAGCAGCCCTGGGACTAGCGGACTCACAGATACGCAGTATTTT. It encodes CASSPGTSGLTDTQYF.

This chain connects TRBV2 to TRBJ2-5; 9 bases line up with TRBD2. This CDR3 has 16 residues. V was clipped by 4 bases and J by 0 bases; unmatched bases: 6. Germline CDR1 reads SNHLY; CDR2 reads FYNNEI. The CDR3 loop reads CASSVLASGDQETQYF. DNA for the CDR3: TGTGCCAGCAGTGTTCTGGCTAGCGGGGACCAAGAGACCCAGTACTTC. The complete variable domain, with remaining parts taken from reference TRBV2 and TRBJ2-5, reads EPEVTQTPSHQVTQMGQEVILRCVPISNHLYFYWYRQILGQKVEFLVSFYNNEISEKSEIFDDQFSVERPDGSNFTLKIRSTKLEDSAMYFCASSVLASGDQETQYFGPGTRLLVL.

This clonotype was seen more than once but under ten times. V is TRBV20-1 and J is TRBJ2-3, with D maybe TRBD2 (6 bases). CDR3 length: 14 amino acids. The germline V gene has CDR1 DFQATT and CDR2 SNEGSKA (reference sequence). Deletions cut 3 bases from V and 0 bases from J, with 10 bases between. CDR3 DNA: TGCAGTGCTAGCTTCAGCGGGAGCACAGATACGCAGTATTTT. This encodes CSASFSGSTDTQYF.

V gene TRBV19 combines with J gene TRBJ1-2; unclear D gene. The germline V gene has CDR1 LNHDA and CDR2 SQIVND (reference sequence). The ends were cut back, 6 bases at V and 5 bases at J, with 16 bases in the middle. This CDR3 region has 14 residues. In nucleotides, the CDR3 is TGTGCCAGTAGATTCAGGAGGCGGCGGTATGGCTACACCTTC. As protein: CASRFRRRRYGYTF.

This clonotype is a singleton in its sample. This chain joins TRBV5-1 and TRBJ2-1, with D uncertain. The CDR3 covers 14 residues. V shed 6 bases and J shed 0 bases, with 10 bases lying between them. The germline gives CDR1 SGHRS, CDR2 YFSETQ. CDR3 residues: CASNSTSSYNEQFF. DNA for the CDR3: TGCGCCAGCAATTCGACGAGCTCCTACAATGAGCAGTTCTTC.

This clonotype was counted a few times. This chain links TRBV4-1 with TRBJ2-1; the match to TRBD2 covers 10 bases. Germline-derived CDR1 and CDR2 are MGHRA and YSYEKL. CDR3 length equals 16 residues. With 6 bases clipped from V and 2 bases from J, the junction kept 7 bases outside the gene matches. The CDR3 sequence is CASSTMGLATYNEQFF. The CDR3 DNA reads as TGCGCCAGCAGTACGATGGGACTAGCGACCTACAATGAGCAGTTCTTC.

This chain connects TRBV9 to TRBJ2-5; 8 bases line up with TRBD2. Germline trimming cut 2 bases from V and 0 bases from J; bases unmatched to any gene: 6. The germline gives CDR1 SGDLS, CDR2 YYNGEE. This CDR3 region has 16 residues. Here the CDR3 reads CASSVGIAGYQETQYF. The CDR3 DNA reads TGTGCCAGCAGCGTGGGGATAGCGGGATACCAAGAGACCCAGTACTTC.

The table lists this clonotype with a few counts. The gene calls are TRBV4-2 and TRBJ2-1; weak D call: TRBD2 (5 bases). Germline values: CDR1 LGHNA, CDR2 YNFKEQ. The CDR3 consists of 14 residues. Trimming shortened V by 0 bases and J by 8 bases, and 11 bases separated the two germline ends. The CDR3 DNA follows: TGTGCCAGCAGCCAAGAAAGAGGGATCGATGAGCAGTTCTTC. Protein sequence: CASSQERGIDEQFF.

This chain joins TRBV27 and TRBJ1-5, with a tentative D call TRBD1 (5 bases). Germline CDR1 is MNHEY and CDR2 is SMNVEV (reference sequence). V was pared by 6 bases and J by 6 bases, with 15 bases between. The CDR3 runs 14 residues. The CDR3 loop reads CASRQQGGIQPQHF. The CDR3 DNA follows: TGTGCCAGCAGACAGCAGGGAGGGATTCAGCCCCAGCATTTT.